The 18 T cell receptor beta chains listed next were all sequenced from one sample in a study of response to subunit inactivated influenza vaccine. TCRdb re-called the RT-PCR reads through MiXCR, storing one row per CDR3 protein. The table shows roughly 190,000 distinct CDR3 sequences, with about an eighth occurring only once. These data also featured in a second study, about T cells expressing NK-cell markers. This second study notes: 5'RACE template switching with UMIs produced the TCR beta cDNA.

The input for sequencing was CD8+ T cells sorted from PBMCs, taken about 11 days after vaccination. The receptors shown here come from a man aged 45 to 65 who received an inactivated influenza vaccine.

The chain links TRBV28 to TRBJ2-4; D not resolved. This CDR3 has 14 residues. The V gene's germline CDR1 is MDHEN and CDR2 SYDVKM. The V end lost 1 base, the J end lost 9 bases, and 13 bases lay between the germline ends. CDR3 bases: TGTGCCAGCAGTTTATCGGACGGTAGTGGCATTCAGTACTTC. This translates into CASSLSDGSGIQYF.

V usage is TRBV5-1 and J usage is TRBJ2-7; TRBD1 is a possible D gene (6 bases). Trimming took off 4 bases at V and 7 bases at J, with 12 bases between the two ends. Per the germline V gene, CDR1 is SGHRS and CDR2 is YFSETQ. The CDR3 runs to 12 residues. This CDR3 is CASSPRGGEQYF. The CDR3 DNA reads TGCGCCAGCAGCCCCAGGGGCGGGGAGCAGTACTTC.

The table lists this clonotype with a few counts. This sequence joins TRBV10-1 and TRBJ2-2, with 11 bases fitting TRBD2. The CDR3 has 15 amino acids. After removal of 6 bases from V and 6 bases from J, the junction contained 6 bases not matched to a gene. CDR1 is WNHNN, CDR2 SYGVQD, per germline (reference sequence). CDR3 amino acids: CASSLGLAAPGELFF. DNA of the CDR3: TGCGCCAGCAGCCTGGGACTAGCGGCCCCCGGGGAGCTGTTTTTT.

The chain employs TRBV4-3 and TRBJ2-1, with 7 bases aligning to TRBD2. Germline assignment: CDR1 LGHNA and CDR2 YSLEER. The CDR3 is 16 amino acids. V was clipped by 1 base and J by 2 bases; unmatched bases: 5. CDR3 amino acids: CASSQGERGPYNEQFF. The CDR3 bases are TGCGCCAGCAGCCAAGGAGAGCGGGGTCCCTACAATGAGCAGTTCTTC.

This chain links TRBV11-2 with TRBJ1-1, with D perhaps TRBD1 (6 bases). This CDR3 has 16 amino acids. Germline V gene data show CDR1 as SGHAT and CDR2 as FQNNGV. Deletions cut 1 base from V and 0 bases from J, with 12 bases between. This chain's CDR3 is CASSLAGGQMNTEAFF. The CDR3 DNA sequence: TGTGCCAGCAGCTTAGCGGGGGGACAAATGAACACTGAAGCTTTCTTT.

The rearrangement uses TRBV6-5 and TRBJ2-4; D perhaps matches TRBD2 (7 bases). CDR3 length: 15 amino acids. Between the trimmed V and J ends, which lost 4 bases and 5 bases, there was a span of 15 bases. Germline V gives CDR1 MNHEY, CDR2 SVGAGI. In DNA, the CDR3 is TGTGCCAGCAGTTTACTCGGGGGGCCGGAAAACATTCAGTACTTC. Translation gives CASSLLGGPENIQYF.

This clonotype was counted at least ten times. The rearrangement uses TRBV3-1 and TRBJ2-1, with 13 nucleotides matching TRBD2. Trimming cost V 4 bases and J 9 bases; bases outside gene matches: 3. The CDR3 contains 14 residues. Germline CDR1 LGHDT, CDR2 YNNKEL (reference sequence). The CDR3 is CASSPGLAGVEQFF. The CDR3 nucleotides are TGTGCCAGCAGCCCCGGACTAGCGGGGGTTGAGCAGTTCTTC.

This clonotype was detected a few times. The chain carries TRBV27 and TRBJ2-7; 7 bases fit TRBD1. Per germline, CDR1 MNHEY and CDR2 SMNVEV (reference sequence). Trimming cost V 6 bases and J 7 bases; bases outside gene matches: 6. The CDR3 covers 12 residues. CDR3 amino acids: CASSATGREQYF. The CDR3 nucleotides are TGTGCCAGCAGCGCGACAGGGCGAGAGCAGTACTTC.

The rearrangement joins TRBV6-1 to TRBJ2-5, with TRBD2 matching over 9 bases. Germline CDR1 MNHNS, CDR2 SASEGT. V shed 5 bases, J shed 4 bases, and the junction held 8 bases outside the gene matches. The CDR3 contains 15 residues. The CDR3: CASSPSQLAGETQYF. In DNA form, the CDR3 reads TGTGCCAGCAGTCCTTCTCAACTAGCGGGAGAGACCCAGTACTTC.

In its sample, this clonotype was seen a few times. CDR3 in amino acids: CASSESQLGSYEQYF. CDR3 in DNA: TGCGCCAGCAGTGAGTCGCAGCTGGGGAGCTACGAGCAGTACTTC. The chain employs TRBV10-2 and TRBJ2-7, with D perhaps TRBD2 (5 bases). The germline V gene has CDR1 WSHSY and CDR2 SAAADI. V gave up 0 bases and J gave up 3 bases, with 12 bases separating them. The CDR3 sequence is 15 residues long.

V is TRBV6-2 or TRBV6-3 and J is TRBJ2-7; D is perhaps TRBD1 or TRBD2 (6 bases each). Germline-derived CDR1 and CDR2 are MNHEY and SVGEGT. The CDR3 consists of 17 residues. Trimming removed 0 bases from V and 5 bases from J, with 20 bases in between. The CDR3 here is CASSYSMGARWRDEQYF. CDR3 bases: TGTGCCAGCAGTTACTCGATGGGGGCCAGATGGAGGGACGAGCAGTACTTC.

The chain recombines TRBV14 with TRBJ2-5; D call uncertain. V lost 5 bases and J lost 0, with 4 bases in between. CDR1 SGHDN and CDR2 FVKESK come from the germline V gene. The CDR3 spans 12 residues. CDR3 in DNA: TGTGCCAGCAGCGAGTACCAAGAGACCCAGTACTTC. Translation: CASSEYQETQYF.

As concerns this clonotype: At one end the junction does not follow the germline gene, possibly because of a read error. J is TRBJ2-1 and V is TRBV6-6; 8 nucleotides match TRBD2. The CDR3 sequence is 15 residues long. Germline V gives CDR1 MNHNY, CDR2 SVGAGI (reference sequence). CDR3 loop: CASSSSSGSYNEPFF. Here the CDR3 DNA reads TGTGCCAGCAGTTCGTCTAGCGGGTCTTACAATGAGCCGTTCTTC.

This clonotype was seen a handful of times. This chain connects TRBV4-3 to TRBJ2-7; 11 positions agree with TRBD2. Trimming cost V 1 base and J 4 bases; bases outside gene matches: 6. CDR1 and CDR2 (germline): LGHNA, YSLEER. This CDR3 region has 16 residues. CDR3 sequence reads: CASSQGVAGGPYEQYF. CDR3 coding DNA: TGCGCCAGCAGCCAAGGGGTAGCGGGAGGGCCTTACGAGCAGTACTTC.

This clonotype was recorded a few times. This sequence joins TRBV5-1 and TRBJ1-2; D is perhaps TRBD1 (5 bases). The CDR3 has 18 amino acids. Germline lookup yields CDR1 SGHRS and CDR2 YFSETQ. Trimming took 0 bases from V and 0 from J, leaving 18 bases between them. The CDR3 DNA reads as TGCGCCAGCAGCTTGGTATCTCCGGGGCCAGGTTCTAACTATGGCTACACCTTC. This sequence encodes CASSLVSPGPGSNYGYTF.

CDR3 sequence reads: CASSAGTLTEAFF. CDR3 bases: TGCGCCAGCAGCGCCGGGACACTAACTGAAGCTTTCTTT. The V and J genes are TRBV5-1 and TRBJ1-1, with D possibly matching TRBD1 (6 bases). Germline V gives CDR1 SGHRS, CDR2 YFSETQ. V shed 4 bases and J shed 5 bases, with 12 bases lying between them. The CDR3 spans 13 residues.

This clonotype was seen at least ten times. The chain uses TRBV5-1 and TRBJ2-7; D possibly corresponds to TRBD1 (6 bases). In germline, CDR1 is SGHRS, CDR2 YFSETQ. CDR3 length: 13 residues. V lost 2 bases and J 4 bases, leaving 10 bases between the germline ends. The CDR3 sequence is CASSFFQGYEQYF. DNA for the CDR3: TGCGCCAGCAGCTTTTTCCAGGGGTACGAGCAGTACTTC. The full variable domain, with the rest looked up from reference TRBV5-1 and TRBJ2-7, is KAGVTQTPRYLIKTRGQQVTLSCSPISGHRSVSWYQQTPGQGLQFLFEYFSETQRNKGNFPGRFSGRQFSNSRSEMNVSTLELGDSALYLCASSFFQGYEQYFGPGTRLTVT.

This rearrangement joins TRBV14 to TRBJ2-1; D may be TRBD2 (6 bases). The CDR3 runs to 16 residues. Trimming left V 0 bases short and J 2 bases short, with 11 bases between. Germline CDR1 reads SGHDN; CDR2 reads FVKESK. The CDR3 region is CASSQDLREPYNEQFF. CDR3 sequence (DNA): TGTGCCAGCAGCCAAGATCTACGGGAGCCCTACAATGAGCAGTTCTTC.